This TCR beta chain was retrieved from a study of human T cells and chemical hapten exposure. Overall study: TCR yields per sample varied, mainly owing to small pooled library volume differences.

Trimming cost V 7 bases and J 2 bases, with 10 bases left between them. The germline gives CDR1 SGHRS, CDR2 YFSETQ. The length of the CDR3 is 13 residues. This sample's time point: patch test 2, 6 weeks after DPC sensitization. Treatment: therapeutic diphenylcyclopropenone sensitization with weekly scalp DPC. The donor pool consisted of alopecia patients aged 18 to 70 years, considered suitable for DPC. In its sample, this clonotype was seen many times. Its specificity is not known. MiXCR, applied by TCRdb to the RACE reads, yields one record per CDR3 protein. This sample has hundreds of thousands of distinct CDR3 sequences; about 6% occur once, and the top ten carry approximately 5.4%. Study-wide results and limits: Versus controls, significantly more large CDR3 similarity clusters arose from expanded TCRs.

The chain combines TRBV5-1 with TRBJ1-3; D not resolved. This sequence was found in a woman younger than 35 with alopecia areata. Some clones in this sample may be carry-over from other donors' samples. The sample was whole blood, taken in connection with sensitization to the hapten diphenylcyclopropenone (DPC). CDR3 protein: CASRLDPGNTIYF. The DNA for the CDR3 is TGCGCCAGCCGACTTGACCCTGGAAACACCATATATTTT. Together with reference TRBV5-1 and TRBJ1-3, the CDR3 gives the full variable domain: KAGVTQTPRYLIKTRGQQVTLSCSPISGHRSVSWYQQTPGQGLQFLFEYFSETQRNKGNFPGRFSGRQFSNSRSEMNVSTLELGDSALYLCASRLDPGNTIYFGEGSWLTVV.